These 27 T cell receptor beta chains were sequenced from one sample in a study of spatial heterogeneity in lung cancer. TCRdb re-analysed the 5' RACE reads in MiXCR, keeping a single row per CDR3 protein. The sample records around 100,000 distinct CDR3 sequences, around 4.3% being singletons. These receptors lack a known antigen. Study-wide results and limits: Tumor mutation count correlated with how many alpha and beta TCRs expanded intratumorally.

Time point noted: sample taken at primary tumor resection. Source: lung tumor tissue, taken at surgery. Receptors were obtained from a male donor with early-stage non-small cell lung cancer.

The table lists this clonotype with many counts. V is TRBV12-3 or TRBV12-4 and J is TRBJ1-1; no reliable D call. This CDR3 has 16 residues. Trimming removed 3 bases at V and 1 base at J, with 15 bases between. CDR3 loop: CASSFSSRIGNTEAFF. CDR3 nucleotides: TGTGCCAGCAGTTTCTCCTCCCGGATTGGGAACACTGAAGCTTTCTTT.

This clonotype has a count of ten or more. The CDR3 DNA reads as TGTGCCAGCAGCGCCACTAGCGGGCCATACAATGAGCAGTTCTTC. Translation gives CASSATSGPYNEQFF. The chain has TRBV9 and TRBJ2-1; 9 bases are shared with TRBD2. Losses at the gene ends were 3 bases for V and 4 bases for J; bases not matched to a gene: 5. In germline, CDR1 is SGDLS, CDR2 YYNGEE. CDR3 length: 15 residues.

At least ten counts were recorded for this clonotype. The CDR3: CASSLGDTFSYEQYF. CDR3 DNA: TGCGCCAGCAGCTTGGGGGACACCTTCTCCTACGAGCAGTACTTC. J is TRBJ2-7 and V is TRBV5-1; D might be TRBD1 (6 bases). The CDR3 extends over 15 amino acids. Germline CDR1 SGHRS, CDR2 YFSETQ. Trimming took off 0 bases at V and 0 bases at J, with 10 bases between the two ends.

At least ten counts were recorded for this clonotype. CDR3 residues: CASSQVTPGVGEQYF. The CDR3 DNA sequence: TGTGCCAGCAGCCAAGTTACCCCGGGAGTAGGAGAGCAGTACTTC. The chain has TRBV4-2 and TRBJ2-7, with D perhaps TRBD2 (6 bases). The length of the CDR3 is 15 residues. The V gene lost 1 base and the J gene lost 7 bases, with 17 bases spanning the gap. The germline CDR1 and CDR2 sequences are LGHNA and YNFKEQ.

V gene TRBV28 combines with J gene TRBJ1-2; tentative D call: TRBD1 (6 bases). The germline gives CDR1 MDHEN, CDR2 SYDVKM. The CDR3 has 16 residues. The V and J ends lost 6 bases and 7 bases respectively, with 24 bases between them. The CDR3 coding sequence is TGTGCCAGCAGATCCCCCCCGGACAGTCGTAGGACTGGCTACACCTTC. Its protein is CASRSPPDSRRTGYTF.

This clonotype has at least ten counts. The chain recombines TRBV9 with TRBJ1-2, with TRBD1 identical over 7 bases. J gave up 4 bases and V 3 bases, and 15 bases lay outside the gene matches. The CDR3 sequence is 17 residues long. Per the germline V gene, CDR1 is SGDLS and CDR2 is YYNGEE. The CDR3 sequence is CASSEKPTDTGAYGYTF. DNA of the CDR3: TGTGCCAGCAGCGAAAAACCGACGGACACAGGGGCCTATGGCTACACCTTC.

In this sample, this clonotype turned up many times. V is TRBV7-9 and J is TRBJ2-1; 8 nucleotides match TRBD2. This CDR3 comprises 15 residues. V trimming: 4 bases; J trimming: 2 bases; junction bases outside the gene matches: 4. Germline CDR1 reads SEHNR; CDR2 reads FQNEAQ (reference sequence). The CDR3 protein is CASSYGTSAYNEQFF. CDR3 DNA: TGTGCCAGCAGCTACGGGACTAGTGCCTACAATGAGCAGTTCTTC.

This clonotype was recorded at least ten times. This sequence joins TRBV12-3 or TRBV12-4 and TRBJ1-5; D is perhaps TRBD1 (5 bases). The CDR3 runs 15 residues. The V gene lost 3 bases and the J gene lost 0 bases, with 9 bases spanning the gap. The CDR3 DNA is TGTGCCAGCAGTTTCGCGACAGATAGCAATCAGCCCCAGCATTTT. Translation: CASSFATDSNQPQHF.

At least ten counts were recorded for this clonotype. The chain is built from TRBV12-3 or TRBV12-4 and TRBJ1-4; no definite D call. This CDR3 comprises 12 residues. The V end lost 4 bases, the J end lost 6 bases, and 6 bases lay between the germline ends. In nucleotides, the CDR3 is TGTGCCAGCAGTTCGCTTCATGAAAAACTGTTTTTT. Encoded protein: CASSSLHEKLFF.

This clonotype was seen a handful of times. V gene TRBV2 combines with J gene TRBJ1-3; 8 nucleotides align to TRBD1. The CDR3 is 15 residues long. Germline V gene data show CDR1 as SNHLY and CDR2 as FYNNEI. V was pared by 8 bases and J by 0 bases, with 6 bases of the junction left unmatched. The chain's CDR3 is CASHRGSSSGNTIYF. The CDR3 coding sequence is TGTGCCAGCCACAGGGGGTCTTCCTCTGGAAACACCATATATTTT. The entire variable domain, with the rest obtained from reference TRBV2 and TRBJ1-3, is as follows: EPEVTQTPSHQVTQMGQEVILRCVPISNHLYFYWYRQILGQKVEFLVSFYNNEISEKSEIFDDQFSVERPDGSNFTLKIRSTKLEDSAMYFCASHRGSSSGNTIYFGEGSWLTVV.

This clonotype was seen at least ten times. The DNA for the CDR3 is TGTGCCAGCAGTAAACAGCCCACAGATACGCAGTATTTT. Translated: CASSKQPTDTQYF. The chain combines TRBV27 with TRBJ2-3, with unresolved D. V was shortened by 5 bases and J by 2 bases, with 8 bases between the two germline ends. This CDR3 contains 13 residues. Germline values: CDR1 MNHEY, CDR2 SMNVEV (reference sequence).

This clonotype has ten or more counts. The chain links TRBV4-1 to TRBJ2-2; tentative D call: TRBD2 (6 bases). V was cut by 4 bases and J by 10 bases, with 16 bases left in between. The CDR3 runs to 14 residues. Germline lookup yields CDR1 MGHRA and CDR2 YSYEKL. CDR3 region: CASSPLLAGPELFF. For the CDR3, the DNA is TGCGCCAGCAGCCCCCTACTAGCTGGGCCGGAGCTGTTTTTT.

This clonotype was counted at least ten times. The genes are TRBV28 and TRBJ1-2, with 10 bases aligning to TRBD1. This CDR3 is 14 amino acids long. Trimming at V came to 2 bases and at J to 4 bases, leaving 1 base not matched to a gene. Germline CDR1 is MDHEN and CDR2 is SYDVKM. DNA for the CDR3: TGTGCCAGCAGTTTAGGACAGGGGGTCTATGGCTACACCTTC. The encoded protein is CASSLGQGVYGYTF.

This clonotype was seen many times. This chain connects TRBV5-6 to TRBJ1-4; D unclear. Germline V gives CDR1 SGHDT, CDR2 YYEEEE. V was cut by 0 bases and J by 5 bases, with 5 bases left in between. The CDR3 is 13 residues long. CDR3 coding DNA: TGTGCCAGCAGCTTGGGGCCGAATGAAAAACTGTTTTTT. Protein product: CASSLGPNEKLFF.

This clonotype occurred many times. The V gene is TRBV10-3, the J gene TRBJ2-3; D ambiguous. In germline, CDR1 is ENHRY, CDR2 SYGVKD. V was pared by 4 bases and J by 3 bases, with 2 bases between. CDR3 length: 11 residues. The CDR3 sequence: CAISVTDTQYF. In DNA, the CDR3 is TGTGCCATCAGTGTAACAGATACGCAGTATTTT.

Many counts were recorded for this clonotype. CDR3 in DNA: TGTGCCAGCGTTAGGGACAGAACCTACAATGAGCAGTTCTTC. The encoded protein is CASVRDRTYNEQFF. The chain joins TRBV12-3 or TRBV12-4 to TRBJ2-1; TRBD1 aligns across 7 bases. This CDR3 contains 14 residues. V was clipped by 8 bases and J by 2 bases; unmatched bases: 6.

This rearrangement joins TRBV6-6 to TRBJ2-7, with 12 bases lining up with TRBD2. The CDR3 runs 17 residues. Trimming removed 4 bases from V and 7 bases from J; junction bases left unmatched: 14. The germline V gene encodes CDR1 MNHNY and CDR2 SVGAGI (reference sequence). The CDR3, as DNA: TGTGCCAGCAGTTCGATTAGTCTAGCGGGAGGGCCTAGGGAGCAGTACTTC. Translation: CASSSISLAGGPREQYF.

This clonotype has a count of ten or more. The chain couples TRBV7-2 to TRBJ2-1, with a weak D call TRBD2 (5 bases). Trimming cost V 4 bases and J 7 bases, with 11 bases left between them. The length of the CDR3 is 13 residues. Germline V gene lookup returns CDR1 SGHTA and CDR2 FQGNSA. The CDR3 DNA reads TGTGCCAGCAGCTCCTGGACGGGGAATGAGCAGTTCTTC. Its translation is CASSSWTGNEQFF.

In its sample, this clonotype was seen many times. V and J are TRBV28 and TRBJ2-2; D call uncertain. Germline V gene lookup returns CDR1 MDHEN and CDR2 SYDVKM. The V gene lost 3 bases and the J gene lost 2 bases, with 10 bases spanning the gap. The CDR3 is made up of 15 amino acids. CDR3 bases: TGTGCCAGCAGTTTTTGGACCCTCAACACCGGGGAGCTGTTTTTT. Protein sequence: CASSFWTLNTGELFF.

This clonotype was observed many times. V and J are TRBV25-1 and TRBJ2-2; no definite D call. Trimming pared 4 bases from V and 9 bases from J, leaving 6 bases between. The CDR3 is made up of 11 amino acids. CDR1 MGHDK and CDR2 SYGVNS come from the germline V gene. CDR3 protein: CASSGSRELFF. The DNA of the CDR3 is TGTGCCAGCAGTGGCTCCCGGGAGCTGTTTTTT.

This clonotype was seen repeatedly, ten times or more. The J gene is TRBJ2-4, the V gene TRBV4-1, with 7 bases identical to TRBD1. With V trimmed by 4 bases and J by 4 bases, 7 bases remained unmatched. The CDR3 totals 15 residues. Germline CDR1 and CDR2: MGHRA and YSYEKL. CDR3 loop: CASSPTGTEKNIQYF. The CDR3 bases are TGCGCCAGCAGCCCCACCGGGACAGAAAAAAACATTCAGTACTTC.

The rearrangement joins TRBV28 to TRBJ1-1; weak D call: TRBD1 (5 bases). V lost 7 bases, J lost 8 bases, and 17 bases lay in between. This CDR3 has 13 amino acids. Germline CDR1 and CDR2: MDHEN and SYDVKM. The CDR3 nucleotides are TGTGCCAGCACCACTCCGGGACCGAGCGAAGCTTTCTTT. It is translated as CASTTPGPSEAFF. Complete variable domain (other parts from reference TRBV28 and TRBJ1-1): DVKVTQSSRYLVKRTGEKVFLECVQDMDHENMFWYRQDPGLGLRLIYFSYDVKMKEKGDIPEGYSVSREKKERFSLILESASTNQTSMYLCASTTPGPSEAFFGQGTRLTVV.

Many counts were recorded for this clonotype. The rearrangement joins TRBV5-1 to TRBJ2-3; D possibly corresponds to TRBD2 (6 bases). This CDR3 spans 16 amino acids. CDR1 is SGHRS and CDR2 is YFSETQ in the germline V gene. With 4 bases removed from V and 0 bases from J, the gap between germline ends came to 15 bases. CDR3: CASSRLPGTSTDTQYF. The CDR3 DNA reads TGCGCCAGCAGCCGCCTTCCGGGGACTAGCACAGATACGCAGTATTTT.

This clonotype has at least ten counts. This sequence joins TRBV27 and TRBJ2-7; 11 nucleotides align to TRBD2. The ends lost 5 bases at V and 2 bases at J; junction bases unmatched: 5. The germline V gene encodes CDR1 MNHEY and CDR2 SMNVEV (reference sequence). The CDR3 has 15 amino acids. The CDR3 DNA reads TGTGCCAGCAGTCCGGGGACTAGCGGCACCTACGAGCAGTACTTC. Translation gives CASSPGTSGTYEQYF.

This clonotype occurred a few times. The chain links TRBV6-5 to TRBJ2-7, with TRBD1 identical over 9 bases. Trimming at V came to 8 bases and at J to 9 bases, leaving 8 bases not matched to a gene. This CDR3 is built from 12 residues. The germline CDR1 and CDR2 sequences are MNHEY and SVGAGI. CDR3 region: CASSGQGDSQYF. The CDR3 DNA is TGTGCCAGCTCGGGACAGGGCGATTCGCAGTACTTC.

This chain joins TRBV13 and TRBJ2-1; D gene ambiguous. Trimming stripped 5 bases from V and 10 bases from J, with 18 bases between. Germline assignment: CDR1 PRHDT and CDR2 FYEKMQ (reference sequence). The CDR3 has 14 amino acids. The CDR3 DNA is TGTGCCAGCAGCCCCGATCTGGCGGTACAGGAGCAGTTCTTC. It codes for CASSPDLAVQEQFF. Full variable domain (outside the CDR3, taken from reference TRBV13 and TRBJ2-1): AAGVIQSPRHLIKEKRETATLKCYPIPRHDTVYWYQQGPGQDPQFLISFYEKMQSDKGSIPDRFSAQQFSDYHSELNMSSLELGDSALYFCASSPDLAVQEQFFGPGTRLTVL.

V usage is TRBV2 and J usage is TRBJ2-6, with a tentative D call TRBD1 (5 bases). Germline V gene data show CDR1 as SNHLY and CDR2 as FYNNEI. V dropped 4 bases and J dropped 2 bases, with 9 bases sitting between them. This CDR3 has 15 amino acids. DNA for the CDR3: TGTGCCAGCAGTGCAGACAGCGCTGGGGCCAACGTCCTGACTTTC. Translated, it gives CASSADSAGANVLTF. Looking up the rest from reference TRBV2 and TRBJ2-6 gives the full variable domain: EPEVTQTPSHQVTQMGQEVILRCVPISNHLYFYWYRQILGQKVEFLVSFYNNEISEKSEIFDDQFSVERPDGSNFTLKIRSTKLEDSAMYFCASSADSAGANVLTFGAGSRLTVL.